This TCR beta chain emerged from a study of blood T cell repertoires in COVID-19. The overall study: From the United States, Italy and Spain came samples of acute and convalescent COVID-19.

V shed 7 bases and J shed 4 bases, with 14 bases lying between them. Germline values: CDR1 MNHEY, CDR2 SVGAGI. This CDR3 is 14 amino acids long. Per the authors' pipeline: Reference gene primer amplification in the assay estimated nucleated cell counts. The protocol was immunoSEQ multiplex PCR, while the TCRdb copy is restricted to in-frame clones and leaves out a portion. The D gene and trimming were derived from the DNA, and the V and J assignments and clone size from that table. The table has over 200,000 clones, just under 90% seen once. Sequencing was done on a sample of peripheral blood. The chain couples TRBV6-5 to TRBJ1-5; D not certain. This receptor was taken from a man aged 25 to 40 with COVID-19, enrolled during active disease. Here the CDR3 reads CASKRTGSNQPQHF. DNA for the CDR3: TGTGCCAGCAAACGGACGGGGTCAAATCAGCCCCAGCATTTT.